Shown below are 11 T cell receptor beta chains from a single sample sequenced in a study of T-cell reconstitution after alpha-beta-depleted transplantation in children. The authors prepared the TCRbeta library with unique molecular identifiers. One entry per CDR3 protein results from TCRdb running MiXCR on the PCR reads. Here the sample spans around 440,000 distinct CDR3 sequences, 15% to 20% being singletons. Sequencing was performed on PBMCs, mostly from graft donor cells, taken 360 days after TCRalphabeta/CD19-depleted stem cell transplant. The receptors were sampled from a boy in the first two years of life who had a stem cell transplant for Wiskott-Aldrich syndrome, so the T cells may come from the graft donor.

V is TRBV12-3 or TRBV12-4 and J is TRBJ1-5, with TRBD1 identical over 7 bases. The CDR3 consists of 17 residues. V gave up 5 bases and J gave up 4 bases; unmatched junction bases: 14. The CDR3 sequence: CASSPRGGRDSNQPQHF. The CDR3 nucleotides read TGTGCCAGCAGTCCCAGGGGGGGCAGGGACAGTAATCAGCCCCAGCATTTT.

The gene calls are TRBV12-3 or TRBV12-4 and TRBJ2-7; D is uncertain. The CDR3 extends over 16 amino acids. The V and J ends lost 4 bases and 1 base respectively, with 17 bases between them. Here the CDR3 DNA reads TGTGCCAGCAGTTCACCGCGACCCCTAGGGTCCTACGAGCAGTACTTC. This encodes CASSSPRPLGSYEQYF.

This clonotype was seen only a few times. The chain is built from TRBV2 and TRBJ1-4, with D perhaps matching TRBD1 (5 bases). V lost 4 bases to trimming and J lost 5 bases, with 14 bases between them. Looked up from germline, CDR1 is SNHLY and CDR2 is FYNNEI. The CDR3 has 15 residues. The CDR3 nucleotides are TGTGCCAGCAGTGTCTCAGGGCACGGAAATGAAAAACTGTTTTTT. It codes for CASSVSGHGNEKLFF.

This clonotype was recorded many times. V usage is TRBV20-1 and J usage is TRBJ2-3; possible D gene TRBD2, 6 bases. Germline assignment: CDR1 DFQATT and CDR2 SNEGSKA (reference sequence). V lost 6 bases and J 4 bases, leaving 17 bases between the germline ends. The CDR3 runs to 14 residues. The CDR3 sequence is CSAAGSGRADTQYF. The CDR3 coding sequence is TGCAGTGCCGCGGGTAGCGGTCGCGCAGATACGCAGTATTTT.

V is TRBV13 and J is TRBJ2-5; D is undetermined. V lost 4 bases and J lost 9, with 15 bases in between. The CDR3 contains 13 residues. The germline V gene has CDR1 PRHDT and CDR2 FYEKMQ (reference sequence). The CDR3 bases are TGTGCCAGCAGCTCGGGCACCGACACTCCCCAGTACTTC. Its protein is CASSSGTDTPQYF. Filled out from reference TRBV13 and TRBJ2-5, the complete variable domain reads AAGVIQSPRHLIKEKRETATLKCYPIPRHDTVYWYQQGPGQDPQFLISFYEKMQSDKGSIPDRFSAQQFSDYHSELNMSSLELGDSALYFCASSSGTDTPQYFGPGTRLLVL.

V and J are TRBV4-1 and TRBJ2-6; D ambiguous. V was clipped by 0 bases and J by 1 base, with 16 bases between them. Germline CDR1 reads MGHRA; CDR2 reads YSYEKL. CDR3 length: 19 residues. CDR3 sequence: CASSQDPLGRLSGANVLTF. The CDR3 bases are TGCGCCAGCAGCCAAGATCCCCTAGGTAGACTTTCTGGGGCCAACGTCCTGACTTTC.

In DNA form, the CDR3 reads TGTGCCAGCAGCTCCCAGCGGGGAAGCACAGATACGCAGTATTTT. Protein product: CASSSQRGSTDTQYF. The rearrangement links TRBV9 to TRBJ2-3, with 7 bases that match TRBD2. The CDR3 extends over 15 amino acids. CDR1 and CDR2 from the germline V gene are SGDLS and YYNGEE. Trimming removed 4 bases from V and 0 bases from J; junction bases left unmatched: 5.

In this sample, this clonotype turned up a few times. The chain uses TRBV7-8 and TRBJ1-6; 10 bases align to TRBD1. V was clipped by 5 bases and J by 3 bases; unmatched bases: 7. This CDR3 is 17 amino acids long. Looked up from germline, CDR1 is SGHVS and CDR2 is FQNEAQ. The CDR3 coding sequence is TGTGCCAGCAGCCTCGACAGGGGGCTACGCTATAATTCACCCCTCCACTTT. Its protein is CASSLDRGLRYNSPLHF.

This clonotype has a handful of counts. This chain connects TRBV6-5 to TRBJ2-3; TRBD1 agrees at 7 bases. The V gene end was trimmed by 0 bases and the J gene end by 7 bases; junction bases not matched to a gene: 1. There are 13 residues in the CDR3. CDR1 is MNHEY, CDR2 SVGAGI, per germline. The CDR3 protein is CASSYSTGNTQYF. CDR3 nucleotide sequence: TGTGCCAGCAGTTACTCGACAGGGAATACGCAGTATTTT.

The V call is TRBV5-5, the J call TRBJ1-1, with 7 bases aligning to TRBD1. Germline CDR1 and CDR2: SGHKS and YYEKEE (reference sequence). Losses at the gene ends were 5 bases for V and 4 bases for J; bases not matched to a gene: 5. The CDR3 has 13 residues. The CDR3 coding sequence is TGTGCCAGCAGAACAGGGGTGGGCACTGAAGCTTTCTTT. It translates to CASRTGVGTEAFF.

This clonotype came up a few times. V is TRBV15 and J is TRBJ2-1, with D perhaps TRBD1 or TRBD2 (5 bases each). CDR1 and CDR2 from the germline V gene are LNHNV and YYDKDF (reference sequence). Trimming took off 2 bases at V and 7 bases at J, with 21 bases between the two ends. The CDR3 contains 17 residues. The CDR3 loop is CATSRSLGTSVVNEQFF. The CDR3 nucleotides are TGTGCCACCAGCAGAAGCCTAGGGACCAGTGTTGTTAATGAGCAGTTCTTC.